This T cell receptor beta chain is from a study of T cells after yellow fever vaccination (dated by TCRdb to between 2018 and 2021). As for the study more broadly: The SMART-Seq v4 Ultra Low Input RNA kit was used to prepare libraries from fractions with low cell numbers. To follow T-cell clones before and after both primary and booster YFV17D yellow fever vaccination, bulk TCR alpha and beta repertoires underwent longitudinal sequencing. Two healthy male donors, one aged 18 to 30 and one aged 30 to 40 years, made up the cohort. Blood samples were taken at several timepoints before and after primary and secondary immunization, and bulk PBMC replicates and cell subsets were isolated. Overall results and qualifications from the work: A small share of clonotypes occurred in both CD4 and CD8 compartments, likely arising from convergent recombination. Compared with the primary T-cell response, the secondary T-cell response was weaker but faster, peaking on day 5 rather than day 15. Because abundant contaminating clonotypes from the bulk population could be contained in FACS-sorted repertoires, computational filtering was required. Only a couple of donors were included in the study, so the extent to which the findings can be generalized is limited. Most clones expanded after primary vaccination were re-detected after the booster (almost 98% of CD4 and about nine tenths of CD8), suggesting broad memory maintenance.

Points on this clonotype: The antigen it binds to is not known. The record has no base qualities; no much larger clone is one base away.

In the paper's terms, the treatment or condition label means: live attenuated yellow fever vaccine strain. At every blood-draw timepoint, two biological replicates of bulk PBMCs were collected. A standard Ficoll-Paque protocol was used to isolate PBMCs from peripheral blood. TriZol was used to extract RNA from bulk PBMCs, CD4 and CD8 fractions, and dextramer-positive and dextramer-negative fractions. Synthesis of TCR cDNA relied on 5'RACE template switching, a step that introduced a universal primer site along with unique molecular identifiers. Priming for cDNA synthesis came from both the TCR alpha and TCR beta constant segments. Two PCR steps were used to amplify libraries, with sample barcodes and sequencing adapters being added in the second step. Sequencing of the libraries was done on either Illumina HiSeq 2500 (2x100 bp) or NovaSeq (2x150 bp). From the authors' description of their analysis: Demultiplexing of reads and collapsing into UMI consensus sequences were performed with MIGEC, and V(D)J alignment was carried out with MiXCR. Vaccine-responding clonotypes were defined with edgeR using replicate PBMC samples, requiring FDR below 0.01 and a log2 fold change above 5 up to day 15. Each bulk clonotype was labeled CD4 or CD8 based on which sequenced repertoire, CD4 or CD8, contained the clonotype at higher abundance. TCRdb reran the public reads through fastp at Q25 and MiXCR, keeping productive beta chains. All rows with the same CDR3 protein become a single entry with the most common DNA and genes. The V and J calls here are based on TCRdb, not the publication. For this sample the table gives some 550,000 distinct CDR3 sequences, of which roughly 21% were detected only once. Of the sample, approximately 15% is held by the ten largest clones.

The CDR3 has 11 amino acids, counting the end cysteine and phenylalanine. The DNA shown is the 33-base CDR3, in frame from base 1. V was cut back by 7 bases and J by 10 bases, leaving a gap of 11 bases between them. This TCR derives from a man aged 30 to 39 who received the YFV17D yellow fever vaccine. Sequences were derived from PBMCs, sampled 15 days after the yellow fever booster vaccination. The chain is assembled from TRBV12-3 or TRBV12-4 and TRBJ2-1, with TRBD2 tentatively as D gene (5 bases match). The CDR3 in this case is CASTQWREQFF. The sequenced DNA: TGTGCCAGCACCCAGTGGAGGGAGCAGTTCTTC.